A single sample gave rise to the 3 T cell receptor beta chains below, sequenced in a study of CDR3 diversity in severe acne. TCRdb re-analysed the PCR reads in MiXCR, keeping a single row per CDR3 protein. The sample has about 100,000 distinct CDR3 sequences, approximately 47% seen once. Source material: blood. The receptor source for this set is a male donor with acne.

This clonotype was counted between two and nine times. CDR3 sequence: CASNSGRYQETQYF. CDR3 in DNA: TGTGCCAGCAATTCAGGGCGGTACCAAGAGACCCAGTACTTC. The chain joins TRBV3-1 to TRBJ2-5; a weak D match, TRBD1 (5 bases). Between the trimmed V and J ends, which lost 7 bases and 0 bases, there was a span of 12 bases. This CDR3 has 14 amino acids. Germline CDR1 LGHDT, CDR2 YNNKEL (reference sequence).

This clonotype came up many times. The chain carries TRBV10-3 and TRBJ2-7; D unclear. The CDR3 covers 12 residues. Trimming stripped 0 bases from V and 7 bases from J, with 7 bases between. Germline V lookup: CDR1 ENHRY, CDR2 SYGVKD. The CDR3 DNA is TGTGCCATCAGTGAGTCGGTTGGTGAGCAGTACGTC. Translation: CAISESVGEQYV.

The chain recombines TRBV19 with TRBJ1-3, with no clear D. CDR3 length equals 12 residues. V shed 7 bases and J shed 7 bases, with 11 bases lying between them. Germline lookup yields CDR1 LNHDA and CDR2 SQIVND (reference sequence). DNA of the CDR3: TGTGCCAGTACCCCTGGCGGGAACACCATATATTTT. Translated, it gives CASTPGGNTIYF. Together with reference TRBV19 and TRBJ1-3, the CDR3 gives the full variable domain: DGGITQSPKYLFRKEGQNVTLSCEQNLNHDAMYWYRQDPGQGLRLIYYSQIVNDFQKGDIAEGYSVSREKKESFPLTVTSAQKNPTAFYLCASTPGGNTIYFGEGSWLTVV.